The entry below describes one TCR beta chain. This entry comes from a study of neoadjuvant anti-PD-1 for oral cavity cancer. Study at large: Non-progressing patients received a fourth nivolumab dose near day 43, then surgery on days 50-56.

The time point here: after neoadjuvant nivolumab, at surgical resection. CDR1 is MGHRA, CDR2 YSYEKL, per germline. V was shortened by 0 bases and J by 4 bases, with 9 bases between the two germline ends. This CDR3 has 14 residues. Tumor libraries mostly used about 5.1 ug genomic DNA, two replicates each. Here immunoSEQ multiplex PCR was the method, and the copy in TCRdb shows in-frame clones only, minus some. The sample lists about 24,000 clones; approximately 26% were seen once. The receptor comes from a person between 40 and 79 years old with oral cavity squamous cell carcinoma. This specimen was tumor tissue, taken after nivolumab (anti-PD-1) treatment. The chain couples TRBV4-1 to TRBJ1-2; D call uncertain. CDR3 protein: CASSQDRTLYGYTF. The CDR3 nucleotides are TGCGCCAGCAGCCAAGATCGTACCCTCTATGGCTACACCTTC.